This section outlines one T cell receptor beta chain sequence together with its context. Its cognate antigen is unknown. Clones were read by immunoSEQ multiplex PCR, and TCRdb kept only the in-frame ones, dropping some. The data hold 45,000 to 70,000 clones, with more than 70% observed a single time. This entry belongs to a study of OX40 agonist ivuxolimab in advanced cancers. Study information: Three patients responded partially, comprising one with hepatocellular carcinoma and two with cutaneous melanoma.

CDR1 is KGHSH and CDR2 is LQKENI in the germline V gene. The V end was cut by 3 bases, the J end by 1 base, with 16 bases between. CDR3 length: 18 amino acids. Regarding the study as a whole: Clonal expansion was among the lowest in partial responders at 0.1-3.0 mg/kg, especially CD8+.

The sample was CD4+ or CD8+ T cells sorted from blood, taken in a trial of the OX40 agonist ivuxolimab. This receptor was obtained from an adult with an advanced solid tumor such as melanoma, head and neck, liver or kidney cancer. The chain uses TRBV18 and TRBJ2-6, with D tentatively TRBD1 (5 bases). The CDR3 protein is CASSPNGQGTSGANVLTF. The CDR3 nucleotides read TGTGCCAGCTCACCTAACGGGCAGGGTACTTCTGGGGCCAACGTCCTGACTTTC.